This T cell receptor (beta chain) was captured in a study of blood T cell repertoires in COVID-19. The wider study: The origin of the acute and convalescent COVID-19 samples was the United States, Italy and Spain. T cells, B-cell-depleted T cells, or PBMCs provided the cDNA or gDNA that served as material.

Germline lookup yields CDR1 MDHEN and CDR2 SYDVKM. This CDR3 comprises 14 residues. The V end lost 2 bases, the J end lost 4 bases, and 10 bases lay between the germline ends. Seattle cases were enrolled at active infection and followed longitudinally. Profiled with immunoSEQ multiplex PCR; TCRdb holds only in-frame clones, not every one. The sample consists of roughly 150,000 clones, about 87% of them appearing once. This clone has only a few counts. The receptor was derived from a woman aged 65 to 85 with COVID-19, enrolled during active disease. The chain is built from TRBV28 and TRBJ2-3, with a weak D call TRBD2 (6 bases). Sequenced material: peripheral blood. Here the CDR3 DNA reads TGTGCCAGCAGTTTAAGTTGGGGGGCAGATACGCAGTATTTT. Encoded protein: CASSLSWGADTQYF.